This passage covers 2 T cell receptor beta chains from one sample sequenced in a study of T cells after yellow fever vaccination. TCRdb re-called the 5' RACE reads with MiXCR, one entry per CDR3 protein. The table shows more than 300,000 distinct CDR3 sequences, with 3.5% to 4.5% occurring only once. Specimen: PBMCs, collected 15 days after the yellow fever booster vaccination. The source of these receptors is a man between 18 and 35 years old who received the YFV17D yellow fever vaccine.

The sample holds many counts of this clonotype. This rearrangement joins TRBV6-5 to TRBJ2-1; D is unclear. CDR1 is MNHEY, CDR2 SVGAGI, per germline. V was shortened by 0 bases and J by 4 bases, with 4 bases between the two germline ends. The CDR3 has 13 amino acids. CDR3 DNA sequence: TGTGCCAGCAGTTACTCAGAATACAATGAGCAGTTCTTC. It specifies CASSYSEYNEQFF.

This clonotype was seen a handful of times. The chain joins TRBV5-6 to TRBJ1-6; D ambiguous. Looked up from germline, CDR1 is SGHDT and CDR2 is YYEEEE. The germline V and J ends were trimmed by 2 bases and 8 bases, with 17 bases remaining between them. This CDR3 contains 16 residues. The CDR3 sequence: CASSLSGLGVDSPLHF. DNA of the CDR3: TGTGCCAGCAGCTTAAGTGGACTTGGGGTGGATTCACCCCTCCACTTT.